The 29 T cell receptor beta chains presented below share a single source sample, sequenced in a study of T cell responses to AZD1222 COVID-19 vaccine. Measured with immunoSEQ multiplex PCR; TCRdb has only the in-frame clones, and not every one. This table has fewer than 200,000 clones, 85% to 90% appearing once. This material consisted of peripheral blood, taken on day 0 of AZD1222 vaccination. These receptors all stem from an adult in good health.

The rearrangement joins TRBV5-1 to TRBJ1-2; D might be TRBD1 (6 bases). Trimming stripped 3 bases from V and 2 bases from J, with 11 bases between. From germline, CDR1 is SGHRS and CDR2 YFSETQ. The CDR3 spans 14 residues. The CDR3 sequence is CASSWETGNYGYTF. The CDR3 DNA follows: TGCGCCAGCAGCTGGGAAACAGGGAACTATGGCTACACCTTC.

The J gene is TRBJ1-3, the V gene TRBV9; D unclear. Germline V gives CDR1 SGDLS, CDR2 YYNGEE. This CDR3 is built from 13 residues. The V end lost 0 bases, the J end lost 3 bases, and 4 bases lay between the germline ends. The CDR3 spells CASSVGLGNTIYF. Written as DNA, the CDR3 is TGTGCCAGCAGCGTAGGCCTTGGAAACACCATATATTTT. Full variable domain (missing parts from reference TRBV9 and TRBJ1-3): DSGVTQTPKHLITATGQRVTLRCSPRSGDLSVYWYQQSLDQGLQFLIQYYNGEERAKGNILERFSAQQFPDLHSELNLSSLELGDSALYFCASSVGLGNTIYFGEGSWLTVV.

This chain connects TRBV5-1 to TRBJ2-5; D is possibly TRBD1 or TRBD2 (7 bases each). This CDR3 comprises 13 residues. Looked up from germline, CDR1 is SGHRS and CDR2 is YFSETQ. The V and J ends lost 3 bases and 5 bases respectively, with 11 bases between them. The CDR3 spells CASSSGGGETQYF. CDR3 DNA sequence: TGCGCCAGCAGCTCAGGGGGAGGGGAGACCCAGTACTTC.

The chain has TRBV28 and TRBJ1-2; 10 bases line up with TRBD1. This CDR3 is 14 amino acids long. V dropped 3 bases and J dropped 7; count of bases not matched to a gene: 5. Germline V CDR1 and CDR2: MDHEN, SYDVKM. CDR3 sequence reads: CASSFPRQGAGYTF. Here the CDR3 DNA reads TGTGCCAGCAGTTTCCCCAGACAGGGGGCTGGCTACACCTTC.

This clone was found once. The chain joins TRBV28 to TRBJ1-2; D ambiguous. Germline CDR1 reads MDHEN; CDR2 reads SYDVKM. V was trimmed by 5 bases and J by 0 bases, leaving 19 bases between them. The CDR3 sequence is 17 residues long. For the CDR3, the DNA is TGTGCCAGCAGTCTAACCGGGCCCGGCTCGTCTAACTATGGCTACACCTTC. Translated: CASSLTGPGSSNYGYTF.

This clone showed up just once. The chain recombines TRBV9 with TRBJ2-1; 12 bases agree with TRBD2. Germline V gene sequence: CDR1 SGDLS, CDR2 YYNGEE. The ends lost 4 bases at V and 9 bases at J; junction bases unmatched: 17. CDR3 length: 18 amino acids. The CDR3 spells CASSPQELAGGLWGEQFF. The CDR3 DNA is TGTGCCAGCAGCCCCCAAGAGCTAGCGGGGGGGCTCTGGGGTGAGCAGTTCTTC.

V gene TRBV28 combines with J gene TRBJ1-1; D gene uncertain. Germline lookup yields CDR1 MDHEN and CDR2 SYDVKM. The V end lost 6 bases, the J end lost 1 base, and 6 bases lay between the germline ends. The CDR3 spans 12 residues. CDR3 residues: CASRVENTEAFF. Here the CDR3 DNA reads TGTGCCAGCAGGGTGGAGAACACTGAAGCTTTCTTT.

This clone was seen a few times. The rearrangement uses TRBV6-1 and TRBJ1-2, with 8 positions matching TRBD1. Per germline, CDR1 MNHNS and CDR2 SASEGT. The J segment lost 7 bases and the V segment lost 2 bases, leaving 6 bases of the junction unmatched. This CDR3 is built from 14 residues. CDR3 DNA sequence: TGTGCCAGCAGTGAACCGACAGGGGTAGGTGGCTACACCTTC. This codes for CASSEPTGVGGYTF.

The V call is TRBV7-9, the J call TRBJ2-2, with D possibly TRBD1 on 7 matching bases. The germline gives CDR1 SEHNR, CDR2 FQNEAQ (reference sequence). The CDR3 has 15 residues. V lost 3 bases and J 5 bases, leaving 13 bases between the germline ends. CDR3 DNA: TGTGCCAGCAGCTTTCACAGGGGAGGAACCGGGGAGCTGTTTTTT. Encoded protein: CASSFHRGGTGELFF. The full variable domain, in which reference TRBV7-9 and TRBJ2-2 provide the parts outside the CDR3, is DTGVSQNPRHKITKRGQNVTFRCDPISEHNRLYWYRQTLGQGPEFLTYFQNEAQLEKSRLLSDRFSAERPKGSFSTLEIQRTEQGDSAMYLCASSFHRGGTGELFFGEGSRLTVL.

The chain combines TRBV5-1 with TRBJ1-1, with D possibly TRBD1 on 5 matching bases. With 2 bases removed from V and 5 bases from J, the gap between germline ends came to 10 bases. Germline V gene sequence: CDR1 SGHRS, CDR2 YFSETQ. This CDR3 spans 13 amino acids. The CDR3 nucleotides read TGCGCCAGCAGCTTCCTAACAGGTACTGAAGCTTTCTTT. Translation gives CASSFLTGTEAFF.

The chain combines TRBV5-1 with TRBJ2-2, with D tentatively TRBD1 (5 bases). V gave up 3 bases and J gave up 3 bases, with 9 bases separating them. CDR1 and CDR2 from the germline V gene are SGHRS and YFSETQ. The CDR3 runs 14 residues. CDR3 nucleotide sequence: TGCGCCAGCAGCTCACAAGGGGACACCGGGGAGCTGTTTTTT. This sequence encodes CASSSQGDTGELFF.

This sequence joins TRBV4-1 and TRBJ1-3; no reliable D call. The V gene's germline CDR1 is MGHRA and CDR2 YSYEKL. CDR3 length equals 15 residues. Trimming took off 0 bases at V and 2 bases at J, with 8 bases between the two ends. The CDR3 region has the DNA TGCGCCAGCAGCCAAGAGAGACGGGCTGGAAACACCATATATTTT. This translates into CASSQERRAGNTIYF.

J is TRBJ1-3 and V is TRBV9; maybe TRBD1 (5 bases). The CDR3 has 14 amino acids. The V gene's germline CDR1 is SGDLS and CDR2 YYNGEE. V was shortened by 1 base and J by 0 bases, with 5 bases between the two germline ends. Here the CDR3 DNA reads TGTGCCAGCAGCGTACAGGGCTCTGGAAACACCATATATTTT. It encodes CASSVQGSGNTIYF.

This rearrangement joins TRBV11-2 to TRBJ1-4; 8 positions agree with TRBD1. This CDR3 region has 12 residues. Germline lookup yields CDR1 SGHAT and CDR2 FQNNGV. This CDR3 is CATTGVNEKLFF. The DNA for the CDR3 is TGTGCGACGACAGGGGTTAATGAAAAACTGTTTTTT.

The chain is built from TRBV5-4 and TRBJ2-7, with 8 bases lining up with TRBD1. The CDR3 sequence is 17 residues long. Trimming at V came to 4 bases and at J to 3 bases, leaving 15 bases not matched to a gene. The germline V gene encodes CDR1 SGHNT and CDR2 YYREEE (reference sequence). Written as DNA, the CDR3 is TGTGCCAGCAGCCCGCGGACAGGGAAAGGTTCCGGCTACGAGCAGTACTTC. Translation: CASSPRTGKGSGYEQYF.

This clone was recorded only once. The V gene is TRBV28, the J gene TRBJ1-5, with D maybe TRBD1 (6 bases). The CDR3 runs 17 residues. Germline V gene sequence: CDR1 MDHEN, CDR2 SYDVKM. Trimming took off 3 bases at V and 0 bases at J, with 15 bases between the two ends. CDR3: CASSFEGRGYSNQPQHF. The CDR3 DNA is TGTGCCAGCAGTTTTGAGGGCAGGGGATATAGCAATCAGCCCCAGCATTTT.

V is TRBV27 and J is TRBJ1-1, with D hard to call. Germline values: CDR1 MNHEY, CDR2 SMNVEV (reference sequence). Trimming pared 0 bases from V and 1 base from J, leaving 6 bases between. This CDR3 has 14 residues. The chain's CDR3 is CASSLSRGNTEAFF. The CDR3 DNA is TGTGCCAGCAGTTTATCGCGGGGGAACACTGAAGCTTTCTTT.

The chain joins TRBV6-6 to TRBJ1-2, with D possibly matching TRBD1 (5 bases). The germline V gene encodes CDR1 MNHNY and CDR2 SVGAGI (reference sequence). The CDR3 covers 13 residues. V was pared by 7 bases and J by 5 bases, with 14 bases between. The CDR3 coding sequence is TGTGCCAGCATGGTGAGGGGCGGATATGGCTACACCTTC. As protein: CASMVRGGYGYTF.

The CDR3 nucleotides read TGTGCCAGCAGCGTAGATCCAGGGGCGACTGAGACCCAGTACTTC. It translates to CASSVDPGATETQYF. The chain couples TRBV9 to TRBJ2-5; a possible D gene is TRBD1 (6 bases). The CDR3 is 15 residues long. Germline CDR1 is SGDLS and CDR2 is YYNGEE. V was shortened by 0 bases and J by 5 bases, with 14 bases between the two germline ends.

V usage is TRBV19 and J usage is TRBJ1-6; 8 bases align to TRBD1. CDR1 and CDR2 (germline): LNHDA, SQIVND (reference sequence). Losses at the gene ends were 6 bases for V and 10 bases for J; bases not matched to a gene: 11. The CDR3 runs 15 residues. The CDR3 sequence is CASSSGTGLSSPLHF. DNA of the CDR3: TGTGCCAGTAGCTCCGGGACAGGATTGAGCTCACCCCTCCACTTT.

This chain connects TRBV11-2 to TRBJ1-5; D uncertain. The CDR3 covers 15 residues. Germline V gives CDR1 SGHAT, CDR2 FQNNGV. Trimming removed 5 bases at V and 0 bases at J, with 11 bases between. The chain's CDR3 is CASSKRPLSNQPQHF. CDR3 sequence (DNA): TGTGCCAGCAGCAAACGGCCACTTAGCAATCAGCCCCAGCATTTT.

The CDR3 nucleotides are TGTGCCAGCAGTTTAATAGGTGGGGCAGGTAATCAGCCCCAGCATTTT. Its protein is CASSLIGGAGNQPQHF. J is TRBJ1-5 and V is TRBV28, with D perhaps TRBD1 (5 bases). The V end was cut by 2 bases, the J end by 4 bases, with 15 bases between. CDR3 length: 16 amino acids. Per the germline V gene, CDR1 is MDHEN and CDR2 is SYDVKM. Using reference TRBV28 and TRBJ1-5 for the parts outside the CDR3, the full variable domain is DVKVTQSSRYLVKRTGEKVFLECVQDMDHENMFWYRQDPGLGLRLIYFSYDVKMKEKGDIPEGYSVSREKKERFSLILESASTNQTSMYLCASSLIGGAGNQPQHFGDGTRLSIL.

This rearrangement joins TRBV7-9 to TRBJ1-4, with D tentatively TRBD1 (6 bases). Deletions cut 5 bases from V and 8 bases from J, with 18 bases between. Germline V gene lookup returns CDR1 SEHNR and CDR2 FQNEAQ (reference sequence). This CDR3 spans 15 amino acids. CDR3 DNA: TGTGCCAGCAGCGATAAGACAGCAGGGGAAGAAAAACTGTTTTTT. Its protein product is CASSDKTAGEEKLFF.

The genes are TRBV27 and TRBJ2-3, with D maybe TRBD1 (6 bases). Germline lookup yields CDR1 MNHEY and CDR2 SMNVEV (reference sequence). V shed 0 bases and J shed 4 bases, with 8 bases lying between them. The CDR3 is 14 residues long. The CDR3 DNA reads TGTGCCAGCAGTTTATCGTCAGGGGCAGATACGCAGTATTTT. Translated: CASSLSSGADTQYF.

The genes are TRBV4-3 and TRBJ2-7, with TRBD2 matching 14 bases. Germline CDR1 and CDR2: LGHNA and YSLEER. V dropped 3 bases and J dropped 7; count of bases not matched to a gene: 5. The length of the CDR3 is 15 residues. This CDR3 is CASSQGLAGAREQYF. The CDR3 DNA is TGCGCCAGCAGCCAGGGACTAGCGGGAGCGAGGGAGCAGTACTTC.

This clone was recorded once. The chain couples TRBV5-6 to TRBJ1-1; tentative D call: TRBD1 (6 bases). The germline V gene has CDR1 SGHDT and CDR2 YYEEEE. This CDR3 has 12 amino acids. V was clipped by 5 bases and J by 3 bases, with 8 bases between them. The CDR3 loop reads CASSWTDTEAFF. DNA of the CDR3: TGTGCCAGCAGTTGGACAGACACTGAAGCTTTCTTT.

The V call is TRBV18, the J call TRBJ1-4; D is possibly TRBD1 (5 bases). V was trimmed by 6 bases and J by 8 bases, leaving 19 bases between them. Germline loops: CDR1 KGHSH, CDR2 LQKENI. This CDR3 has 15 residues. The CDR3 is CASSLTGLQAEKLFF. The CDR3 coding sequence is TGTGCCAGCTCGCTGACGGGCCTACAGGCAGAAAAACTGTTTTTT. The full variable domain, rest sourced from reference TRBV18 and TRBJ1-4, is NAGVMQNPRHLVRRRGQEARLRCSPMKGHSHVYWYRQLPEEGLKFMVYLQKENIIDESGMPKERFSAEFPKEGPSILRIQQVVRGDSAAYFCASSLTGLQAEKLFFGSGTQLSVL.

This clone has just one count. J is TRBJ2-2 and V is TRBV7-3; a weak D match, TRBD1 (5 bases). The CDR3 length is 16 residues. V lost 2 bases, J lost 2 bases, and 12 bases lay in between. Germline lookup yields CDR1 SGHTA and CDR2 FQGTGA. CDR3 bases: TGTGCCAGCAGCTTATTTGTCAGGGTTAACACCGGGGAGCTGTTTTTT. Translated: CASSLFVRVNTGELFF.

This clone occurred once. The chain recombines TRBV30 with TRBJ1-3, with D maybe TRBD1 (5 bases). This CDR3 comprises 13 residues. Deletions cut 5 bases from V and 3 bases from J, with 11 bases between. Germline lookup yields CDR1 GTSNPN and CDR2 SVGIG (reference sequence). DNA for the CDR3: TGTGCCTGGGTAGGGACTAATGGAAACACCATATATTTT. Translated: CAWVGTNGNTIYF.